Listed below are T cell receptor beta chains from one sample, sequenced in a study of OX40 agonist ivuxolimab in advanced cancers. Sequencing used immunoSEQ multiplex PCR; TCRdb keeps in-frame clones, though not all of them. This table holds some 76,000 clones, about 93% found once. The starting material was CD4+ or CD8+ T cells sorted from blood, obtained in a trial of the OX40 agonist ivuxolimab. Every receptor here comes from an adult with an advanced solid tumor such as melanoma, head and neck, liver or kidney cancer. Both conserved end residues are part of each CDR3. D genes are given only for firm matches. Size values are once, few and many counts, or a class for expanded clones, and some rows have none.

abundance: -
d_gene: -
v_gene: TRBV5-1
j_gene: TRBJ1-1
CDR3nt: TGCGCCAGCAGCTTGGCCTTCGACAGGACCACTGAAGCTTTCTTT
CDR3aa: CASSLAFDRTTEAFF

abundance: -
d_gene: TRBD1
v_gene: TRBV27
j_gene: TRBJ2-7
CDR3nt: TGTGCCAGCAGTCTTTTGCCTGCCGGGACAGGGGGTCGGGAGCAGTACTTC
CDR3aa: CASSLLPAGTGGREQYF

abundance: few
d_gene: -
v_gene: TRBV27
j_gene: TRBJ1-1
CDR3nt: TGTGCCAGCAGTTTATCGATGGGGTTGGGCACTGAAGCTTTCTTT
CDR3aa: CASSLSMGLGTEAFF

abundance: -
d_gene: -
v_gene: TRBV5-4
j_gene: TRBJ1-1
CDR3nt: TGTGCCAGCAGCATTAGGGGGACCAGCATGAACACTGAAGCTTTCTTT
CDR3aa: CASSIRGTSMNTEAFF

abundance: -
d_gene: -
v_gene: TRBV21-1
j_gene: TRBJ1-5
CDR3nt: -
CDR3aa: CASSKVGRGNQPQHF

abundance: -
d_gene: -
v_gene: TRBV6-1
j_gene: TRBJ1-2
CDR3nt: TGTGCCAGCAGTGAAGTCGACGGGGGCAACTATGGCTACACCTTC
CDR3aa: CASSEVDGGNYGYTF

abundance: -
d_gene: -
v_gene: TRBV6-6
j_gene: TRBJ2-7
CDR3nt: TGTGCCAGCAGTTACTCGGCGGTCTACGAGCAGTACTTC
CDR3aa: CASSYSAVYEQYF

abundance: -
d_gene: TRBD1
v_gene: TRBV10-3
j_gene: TRBJ2-5
CDR3nt: TGTGCCATCAGTGAGTACAGGGGAGAGACCCAGTACTTC
CDR3aa: CAISEYRGETQYF

abundance: -
d_gene: -
v_gene: TRBV27
j_gene: TRBJ2-7
CDR3nt: TGTGCCACCCGACCTGGGGACGGACGATCCTACGAGCAGTACTTC
CDR3aa: CATRPGDGRSYEQYF

abundance: -
d_gene: TRBD2
v_gene: TRBV9
j_gene: TRBJ2-3
CDR3nt: TGTGCCAGCAGCGAATCCGGGACTAGCGTCATGGGAGATACGCAGTATTTT
CDR3aa: CASSESGTSVMGDTQYF

abundance: -
d_gene: -
v_gene: TRBV2
j_gene: TRBJ2-7
CDR3nt: TGTGCCAGCAGTGATGGAGGGGTTGGCTACGAGCAGTACTTC
CDR3aa: CASSDGGVGYEQYF

abundance: -
d_gene: TRBD2
v_gene: TRBV7-6
j_gene: TRBJ2-7
CDR3nt: TGTGCCAGCACCCGATTTAGCGGGGAGGCCTACGAGCAGTACTTC
CDR3aa: CASTRFSGEAYEQYF

abundance: -
d_gene: TRBD2
v_gene: TRBV2
j_gene: TRBJ2-7
CDR3nt: TGTGCCAGCAGGGTAATAGCGGGGGTCTACGAGCAGTACTTC
CDR3aa: CASRVIAGVYEQYF

abundance: once
d_gene: TRBD1
v_gene: TRBV19
j_gene: TRBJ1-2
CDR3nt: TGTGCCAGTACCCAAGGACAGGGGCCTCTCTATGGCTACACCTTC
CDR3aa: CASTQGQGPLYGYTF

abundance: -
d_gene: -
v_gene: TRBV5-1
j_gene: TRBJ2-7
CDR3nt: TGCGCCAGCAGCTTGGCACTAGTTTCCTCTTACGAGCAGTACTTC
CDR3aa: CASSLALVSSYEQYF

abundance: -
d_gene: -
v_gene: TRBV7-2
j_gene: TRBJ2-2
CDR3nt: TGTGCCAGCAGCTTGGCAGGAACCGGGGAGCTGTTTTTT
CDR3aa: CASSLAGTGELFF

abundance: -
d_gene: TRBD1
v_gene: TRBV5-4
j_gene: TRBJ1-2
CDR3nt: TGTGCCAGCAGCATCGGGACAGGGGTAAATGGCTACACCTTC
CDR3aa: CASSIGTGVNGYTF

abundance: -
d_gene: TRBD2
v_gene: TRBV4-3
j_gene: TRBJ2-2
CDR3nt: TGCGCCAGCAACCCCTATGGTAGCGGGGGGACACTAACCGGGGAGCTGTTTTTT
CDR3aa: CASNPYGSGGTLTGELFF

abundance: few
d_gene: TRBD2
v_gene: TRBV4-2
j_gene: TRBJ2-7
CDR3nt: TGTGCCAGCAGCCAAGAAGCGGGGTCTTCCTACGAGCAGTACTTC
CDR3aa: CASSQEAGSSYEQYF

abundance: once
d_gene: -
v_gene: TRBV29-1
j_gene: TRBJ1-4
CDR3nt: TGCAGCGTTAGCCGTAATGAAAAACTGTTTTTT
CDR3aa: CSVSRNEKLFF

abundance: -
d_gene: TRBD2
v_gene: TRBV5-8
j_gene: TRBJ2-1
CDR3nt: TGTGCCAGCAGCTTGACCGGGGGGGCCCGGGAGCAGTTCTTC
CDR3aa: CASSLTGGAREQFF

abundance: -
d_gene: TRBD2
v_gene: TRBV7-6
j_gene: TRBJ2-3
CDR3nt: TGTGCCAGCAGCTTAGTATCCAGCGGGATCTACACAGATACGCAGTATTTT
CDR3aa: CASSLVSSGIYTDTQYF

abundance: -
d_gene: -
v_gene: TRBV6-5
j_gene: TRBJ1-6
CDR3nt: TGTGCCAGCAGCATCCAGGGGAATAATTCACCCCTCCACTTT
CDR3aa: CASSIQGNNSPLHF

abundance: -
d_gene: -
v_gene: TRBV4-3
j_gene: TRBJ2-5
CDR3nt: TGCGCCAGCAGCCTCGGGGCGGAGGGTCCCGTCGAGACCCAGTACTTC
CDR3aa: CASSLGAEGPVETQYF

abundance: -
d_gene: -
v_gene: TRBV6-1
j_gene: TRBJ1-6
CDR3nt: TGTGCCAGCAGTGAAAAGCCGGAATCATATAATTCACCCCTCCACTTT
CDR3aa: CASSEKPESYNSPLHF

abundance: -
d_gene: -
v_gene: TRBV9
j_gene: TRBJ1-1
CDR3nt: TGTGCCAGCAGCGTAGGAGTAGGGGCTGAAGCTTTCTTT
CDR3aa: CASSVGVGAEAFF

abundance: -
d_gene: -
v_gene: TRBV9
j_gene: TRBJ2-3
CDR3nt: TGTGCCAGCAGCGTAGGGGGGGCTAGCACAGATACGCAGTATTTT
CDR3aa: CASSVGGASTDTQYF

abundance: -
d_gene: -
v_gene: TRBV7-6
j_gene: TRBJ1-2
CDR3nt: TGTGCCAGCAGCCCAGGGGCTGATGACTATGGCTACACCTTC
CDR3aa: CASSPGADDYGYTF

abundance: -
d_gene: TRBD1
v_gene: TRBV25-1
j_gene: TRBJ2-5
CDR3nt: TGTGCCAGCGTCGTCCAGGGGGTAAAAGAGACCCAGTACTTC
CDR3aa: CASVVQGVKETQYF